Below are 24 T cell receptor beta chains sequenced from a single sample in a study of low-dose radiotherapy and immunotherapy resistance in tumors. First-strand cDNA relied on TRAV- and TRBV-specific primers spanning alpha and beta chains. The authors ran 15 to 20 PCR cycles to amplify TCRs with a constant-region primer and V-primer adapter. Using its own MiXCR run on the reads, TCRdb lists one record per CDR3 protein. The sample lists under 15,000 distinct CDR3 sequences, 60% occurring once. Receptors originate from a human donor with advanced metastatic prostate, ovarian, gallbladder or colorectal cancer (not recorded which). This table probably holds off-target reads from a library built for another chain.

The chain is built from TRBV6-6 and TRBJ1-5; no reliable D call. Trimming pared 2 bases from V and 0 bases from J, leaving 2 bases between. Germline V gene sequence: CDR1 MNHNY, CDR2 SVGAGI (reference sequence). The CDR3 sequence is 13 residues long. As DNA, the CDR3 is TGTGCCAGCAGTTACGGTAGCAATCAGCCCCAGCATTTT. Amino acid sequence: CASSYGSNQPQHF.

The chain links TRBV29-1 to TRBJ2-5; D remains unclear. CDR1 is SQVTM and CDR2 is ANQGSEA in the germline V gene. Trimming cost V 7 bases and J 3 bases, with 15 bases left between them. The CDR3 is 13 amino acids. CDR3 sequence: CSASWAVKETQYF. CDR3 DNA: TGCAGCGCCTCCTGGGCAGTGAAAGAGACCCAGTACTTC.

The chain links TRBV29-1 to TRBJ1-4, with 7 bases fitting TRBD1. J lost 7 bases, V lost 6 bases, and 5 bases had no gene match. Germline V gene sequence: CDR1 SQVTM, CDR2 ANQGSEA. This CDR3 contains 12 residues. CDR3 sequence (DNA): TGCAGCGTCAGGGAGGGGGCTGAAAAACTGTTTTTT. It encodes CSVREGAEKLFF. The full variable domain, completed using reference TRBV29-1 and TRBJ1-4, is SAVISQKPSRDICQRGTSLTIQCQVDSQVTMMFWYRQQPGQSLTLIATANQGSEATYESGFVIDKFPISRPNLTFSTLTVSNMSPEDSSIYLCSVREGAEKLFFGSGTQLSVL.

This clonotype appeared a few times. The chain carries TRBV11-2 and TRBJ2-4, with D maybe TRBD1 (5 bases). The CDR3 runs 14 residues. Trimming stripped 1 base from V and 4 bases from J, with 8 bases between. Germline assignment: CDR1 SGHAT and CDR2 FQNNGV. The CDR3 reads CASSLARQKNIQYF. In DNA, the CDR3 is TGTGCCAGCAGCTTAGCCCGACAGAAAAACATTCAGTACTTC.

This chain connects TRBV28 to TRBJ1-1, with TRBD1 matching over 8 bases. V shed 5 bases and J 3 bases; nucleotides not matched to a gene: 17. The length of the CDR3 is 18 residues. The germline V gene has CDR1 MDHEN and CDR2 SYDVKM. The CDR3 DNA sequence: TGTGCCAGCAGTCCATCCAGGGGGCGCACCTTTATGGACACTGAAGCTTTCTTT. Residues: CASSPSRGRTFMDTEAFF.

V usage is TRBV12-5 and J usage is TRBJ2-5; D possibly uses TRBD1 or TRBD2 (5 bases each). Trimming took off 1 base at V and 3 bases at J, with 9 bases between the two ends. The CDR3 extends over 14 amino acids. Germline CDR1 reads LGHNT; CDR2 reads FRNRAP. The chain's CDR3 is CASGLGGKEETQYF. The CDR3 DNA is TGTGCTAGTGGTTTGGGGGGGAAGGAAGAGACCCAGTACTTC.

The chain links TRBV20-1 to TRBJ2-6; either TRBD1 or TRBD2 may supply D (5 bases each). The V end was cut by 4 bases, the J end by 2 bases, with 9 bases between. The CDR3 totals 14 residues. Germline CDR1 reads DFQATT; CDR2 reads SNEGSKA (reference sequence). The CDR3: CSATQGAGANVLTF. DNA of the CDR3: TGCAGTGCTACCCAGGGAGCTGGGGCCAACGTCCTGACTTTC.

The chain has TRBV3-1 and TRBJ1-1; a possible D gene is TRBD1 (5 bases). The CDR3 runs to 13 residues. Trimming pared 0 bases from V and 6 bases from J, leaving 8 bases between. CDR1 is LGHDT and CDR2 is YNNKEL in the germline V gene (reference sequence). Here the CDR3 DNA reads TGTGCCAGCAGCCAAGATTTCAGGGCTGAAGCTTTCTTT. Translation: CASSQDFRAEAFF.

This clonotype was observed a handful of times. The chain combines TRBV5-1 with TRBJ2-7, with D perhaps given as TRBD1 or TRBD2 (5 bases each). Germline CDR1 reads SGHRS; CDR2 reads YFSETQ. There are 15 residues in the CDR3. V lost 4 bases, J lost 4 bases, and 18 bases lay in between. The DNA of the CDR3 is TGCGCCAGCAGCACCGGGACCTACGTCGAGTACGAGCAGTACTTC. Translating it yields CASSTGTYVEYEQYF.

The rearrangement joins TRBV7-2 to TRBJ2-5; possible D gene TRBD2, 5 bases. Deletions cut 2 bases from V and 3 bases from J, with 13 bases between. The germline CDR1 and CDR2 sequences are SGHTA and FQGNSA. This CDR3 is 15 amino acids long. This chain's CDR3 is CASSLTASGKETQYF. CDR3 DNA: TGTGCCAGCAGCTTAACGGCATCGGGAAAAGAGACCCAGTACTTC. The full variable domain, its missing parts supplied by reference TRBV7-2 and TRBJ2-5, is GAGVSQSPSNKVTEKGKDVELRCDPISGHTALYWYRQSLGQGLEFLIYFQGNSAPDKSGLPSDRFSAERTGGSVSTLTIQRTQQEDSAVYLCASSLTASGKETQYFGPGTRLLVL.

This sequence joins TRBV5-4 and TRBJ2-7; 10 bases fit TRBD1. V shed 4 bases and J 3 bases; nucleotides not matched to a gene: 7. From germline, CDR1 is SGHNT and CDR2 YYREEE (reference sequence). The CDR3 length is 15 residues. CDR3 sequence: CASSPGQGVGYEQYF. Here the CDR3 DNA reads TGTGCCAGCAGCCCCGGACAGGGGGTCGGCTACGAGCAGTACTTC. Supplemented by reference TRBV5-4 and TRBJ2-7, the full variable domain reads ETGVTQSPTHLIKTRGQQVTLRCSSQSGHNTVSWYQQALGQGPQFIFQYYREEENGRGNFPPRFSGLQFPNYSSELNVNALELDDSALYLCASSPGQGVGYEQYFGPGTRLTVT.

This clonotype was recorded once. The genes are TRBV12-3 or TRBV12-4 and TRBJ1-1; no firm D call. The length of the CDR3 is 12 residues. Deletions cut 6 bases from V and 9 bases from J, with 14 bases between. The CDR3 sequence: CASRPSSGKAFF. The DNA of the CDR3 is TGTGCCAGCAGGCCCTCAAGTGGGAAAGCTTTCTTT.

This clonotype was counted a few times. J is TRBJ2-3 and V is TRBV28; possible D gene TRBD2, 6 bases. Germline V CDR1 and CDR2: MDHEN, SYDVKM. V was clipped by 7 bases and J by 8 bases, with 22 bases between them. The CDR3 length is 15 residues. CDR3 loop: CASMNILQSGGTQYF. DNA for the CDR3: TGTGCCAGCATGAATATCCTACAATCCGGGGGTACGCAGTATTTT.

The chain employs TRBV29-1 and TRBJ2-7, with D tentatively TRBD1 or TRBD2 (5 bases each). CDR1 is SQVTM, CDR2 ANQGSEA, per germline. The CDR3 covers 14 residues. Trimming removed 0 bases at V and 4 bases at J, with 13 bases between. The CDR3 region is CSVEDEGPLYEQYF. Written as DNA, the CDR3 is TGCAGCGTTGAAGACGAGGGACCTCTATACGAGCAGTACTTC.

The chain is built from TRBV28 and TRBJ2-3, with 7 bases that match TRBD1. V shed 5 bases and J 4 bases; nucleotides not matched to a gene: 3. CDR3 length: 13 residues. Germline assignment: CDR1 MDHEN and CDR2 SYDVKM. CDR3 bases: TGTGCCAGCAGTGTGACAGGGCCAGATACGCAGTATTTT. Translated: CASSVTGPDTQYF.

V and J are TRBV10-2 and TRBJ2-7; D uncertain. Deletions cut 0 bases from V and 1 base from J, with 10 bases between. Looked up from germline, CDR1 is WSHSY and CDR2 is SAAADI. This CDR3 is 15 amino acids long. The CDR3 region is CASSESGRFSYEQYF. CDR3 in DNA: TGCGCCAGCAGTGAGTCGGGCAGGTTTTCCTACGAGCAGTACTTC.

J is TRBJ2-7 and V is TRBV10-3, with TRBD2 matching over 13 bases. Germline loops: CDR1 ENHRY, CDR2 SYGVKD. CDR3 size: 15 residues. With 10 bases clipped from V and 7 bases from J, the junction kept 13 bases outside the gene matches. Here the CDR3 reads CATETSGRQRQEQYF. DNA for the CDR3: TGTGCCACCGAGACTAGCGGGAGGCAAAGGCAGGAGCAGTACTTC.

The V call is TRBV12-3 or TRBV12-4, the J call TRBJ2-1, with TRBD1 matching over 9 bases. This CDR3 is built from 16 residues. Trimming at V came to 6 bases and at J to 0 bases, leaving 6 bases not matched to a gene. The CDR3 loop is CASRLTGGASYNEQFF. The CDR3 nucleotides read TGTGCCAGCAGACTTACAGGGGGCGCCTCCTACAATGAGCAGTTCTTC.

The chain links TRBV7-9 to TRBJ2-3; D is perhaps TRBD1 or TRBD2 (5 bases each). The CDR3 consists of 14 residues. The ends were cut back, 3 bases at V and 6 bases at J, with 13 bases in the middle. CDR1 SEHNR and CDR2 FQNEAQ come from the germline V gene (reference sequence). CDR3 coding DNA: TGTGCCAGCAGCTTCCTGGGGGTCGGCGATACGCAGTATTTT. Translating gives CASSFLGVGDTQYF.

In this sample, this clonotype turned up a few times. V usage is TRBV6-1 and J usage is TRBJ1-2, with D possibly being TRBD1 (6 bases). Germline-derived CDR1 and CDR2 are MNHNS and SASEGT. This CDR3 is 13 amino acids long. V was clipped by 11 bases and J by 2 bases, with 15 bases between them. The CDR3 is CAAVPRGNYGYTF. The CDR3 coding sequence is TGTGCCGCCGTCCCTAGGGGGAACTATGGCTACACCTTC.

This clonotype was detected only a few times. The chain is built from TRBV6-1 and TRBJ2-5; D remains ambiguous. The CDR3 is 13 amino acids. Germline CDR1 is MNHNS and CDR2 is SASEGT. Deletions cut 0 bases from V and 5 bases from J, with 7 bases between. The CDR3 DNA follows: TGTGCCAGCAGTGAAGCGCATGGGGAGACCCAGTACTTC. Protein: CASSEAHGETQYF.

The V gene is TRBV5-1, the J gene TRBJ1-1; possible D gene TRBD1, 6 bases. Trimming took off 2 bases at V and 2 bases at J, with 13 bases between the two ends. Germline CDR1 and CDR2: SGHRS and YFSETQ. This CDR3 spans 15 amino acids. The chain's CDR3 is CASSLSGGANTEAFF. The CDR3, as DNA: TGCGCCAGCAGCTTATCGGGGGGCGCAAACACTGAAGCTTTCTTT.

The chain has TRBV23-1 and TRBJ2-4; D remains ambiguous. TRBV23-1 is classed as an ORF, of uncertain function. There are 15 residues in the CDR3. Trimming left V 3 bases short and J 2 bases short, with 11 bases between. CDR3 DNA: TGCGCCAGCAGTCAGATGGGTTCACCCAAAAACATTCAGTACTTC. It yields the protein CASSQMGSPKNIQYF.

CDR3 in DNA: TGTGCCAGCAGTTACTCTTGGACTAGCGGGTTTGAGACCCAGTACTTC. The encoded protein is CASSYSWTSGFETQYF. The chain couples TRBV6-8 to TRBJ2-5; 11 positions agree with TRBD2. This CDR3 is 16 amino acids long. The ends lost 0 bases at V and 5 bases at J; junction bases unmatched: 5. Germline assignment: CDR1 MNHGY and CDR2 SAAAGT.